Only a few counts were recorded for the clone carrying this T cell receptor (beta chain). This record belongs to a study of T cells after somatic rescue of genetic block. Measured with immunoSEQ multiplex PCR; TCRdb has only the in-frame clones, and not every one. The sample holds 110,000 or so clones; around nine tenths are singletons and the top ten take over 1.1%. The sequence was collected from a woman under 30. The material sequenced was peripheral blood mononuclear cells (PBMCs).

CDR3 residues: CASSPRLAAVYEQYF. DNA for the CDR3: TGTGCCAGCAGCCCCAGACTAGCGGCAGTTTACGAGCAGTACTTC. J is TRBJ2-7 and V is TRBV7-9, with 9 bases fitting TRBD2. Germline V gives CDR1 SEHNR, CDR2 FQNEAQ (reference sequence). The CDR3 length is 15 residues. V dropped 5 bases and J dropped 4; count of bases not matched to a gene: 9.